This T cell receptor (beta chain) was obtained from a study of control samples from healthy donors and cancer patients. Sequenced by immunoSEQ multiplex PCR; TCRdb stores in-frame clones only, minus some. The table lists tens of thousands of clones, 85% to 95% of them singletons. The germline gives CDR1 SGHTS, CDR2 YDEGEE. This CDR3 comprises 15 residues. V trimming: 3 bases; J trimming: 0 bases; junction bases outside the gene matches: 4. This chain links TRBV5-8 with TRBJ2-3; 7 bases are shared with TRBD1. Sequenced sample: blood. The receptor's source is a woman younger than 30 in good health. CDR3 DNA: TGTGCCAGCAGCTCCGGACAGGATAGCACAGATACGCAGTATTTT. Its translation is CASSSGQDSTDTQYF.